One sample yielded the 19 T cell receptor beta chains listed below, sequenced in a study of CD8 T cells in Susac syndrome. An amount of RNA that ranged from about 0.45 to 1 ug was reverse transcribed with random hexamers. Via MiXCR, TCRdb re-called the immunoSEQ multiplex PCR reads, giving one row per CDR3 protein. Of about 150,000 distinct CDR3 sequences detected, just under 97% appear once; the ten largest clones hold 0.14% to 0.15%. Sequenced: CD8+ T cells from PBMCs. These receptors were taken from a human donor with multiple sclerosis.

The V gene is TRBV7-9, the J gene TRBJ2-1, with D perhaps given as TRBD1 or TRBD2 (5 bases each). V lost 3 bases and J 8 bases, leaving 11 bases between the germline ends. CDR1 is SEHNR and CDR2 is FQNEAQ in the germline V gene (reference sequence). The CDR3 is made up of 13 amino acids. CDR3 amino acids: CASSFSGPDEQFF. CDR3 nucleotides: TGTGCCAGCAGCTTTTCGGGGCCCGATGAGCAGTTCTTC.

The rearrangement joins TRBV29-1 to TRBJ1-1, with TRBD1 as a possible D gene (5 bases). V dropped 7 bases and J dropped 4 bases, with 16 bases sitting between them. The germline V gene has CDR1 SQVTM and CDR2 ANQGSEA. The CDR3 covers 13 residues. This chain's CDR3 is CSAVFGGITEAFF. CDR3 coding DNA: TGCAGCGCAGTGTTCGGGGGAATCACTGAAGCTTTCTTT.

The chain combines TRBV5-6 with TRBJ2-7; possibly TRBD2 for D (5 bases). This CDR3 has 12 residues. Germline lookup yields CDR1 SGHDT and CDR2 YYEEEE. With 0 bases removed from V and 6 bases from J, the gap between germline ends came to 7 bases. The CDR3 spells CASSLGEGEQYF. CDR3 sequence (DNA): TGTGCCAGCAGCTTGGGCGAGGGCGAGCAGTACTTC.

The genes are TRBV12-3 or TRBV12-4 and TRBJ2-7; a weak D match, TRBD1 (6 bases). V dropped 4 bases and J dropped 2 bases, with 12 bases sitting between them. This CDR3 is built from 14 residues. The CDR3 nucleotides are TGTGCCAGCAGTTGGGCAGGGGATACCTACGAGCAGTACTTC. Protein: CASSWAGDTYEQYF.

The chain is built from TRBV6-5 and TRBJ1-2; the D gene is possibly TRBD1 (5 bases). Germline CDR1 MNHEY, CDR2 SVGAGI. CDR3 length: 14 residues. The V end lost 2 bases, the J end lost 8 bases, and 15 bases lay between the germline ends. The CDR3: CASSYLQGFEGYTF. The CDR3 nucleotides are TGTGCCAGCAGTTACCTCCAGGGTTTCGAGGGCTACACCTTC.

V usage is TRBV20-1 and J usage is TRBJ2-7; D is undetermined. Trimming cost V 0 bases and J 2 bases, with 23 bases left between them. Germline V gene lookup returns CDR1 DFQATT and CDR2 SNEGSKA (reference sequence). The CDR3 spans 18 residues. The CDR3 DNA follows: TGCAGTGCTAGAGATTACCGCTCCCTCGTTCCCGGTACCTACGAGCAGTACTTC. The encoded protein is CSARDYRSLVPGTYEQYF.

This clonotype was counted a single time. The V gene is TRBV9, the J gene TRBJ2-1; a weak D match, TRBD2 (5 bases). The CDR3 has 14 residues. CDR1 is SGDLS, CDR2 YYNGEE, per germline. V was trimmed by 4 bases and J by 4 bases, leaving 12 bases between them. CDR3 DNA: TGTGCCAGCAGCCCAGTTCCGGGGTACAATGAGCAGTTCTTC. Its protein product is CASSPVPGYNEQFF.

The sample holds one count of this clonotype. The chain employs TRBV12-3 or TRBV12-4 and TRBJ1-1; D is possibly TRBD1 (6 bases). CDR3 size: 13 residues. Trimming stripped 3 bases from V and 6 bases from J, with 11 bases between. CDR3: CASSFGGAAEAFF. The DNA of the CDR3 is TGTGCCAGCAGTTTTGGGGGCGCGGCTGAAGCTTTCTTT.

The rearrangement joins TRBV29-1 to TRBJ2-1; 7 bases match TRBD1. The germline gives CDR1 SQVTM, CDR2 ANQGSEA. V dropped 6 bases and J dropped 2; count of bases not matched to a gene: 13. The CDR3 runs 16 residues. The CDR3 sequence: CSVRGWDSEPYNEQFF. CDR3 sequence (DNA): TGCAGCGTCCGCGGGTGGGACAGCGAGCCCTACAATGAGCAGTTCTTC.

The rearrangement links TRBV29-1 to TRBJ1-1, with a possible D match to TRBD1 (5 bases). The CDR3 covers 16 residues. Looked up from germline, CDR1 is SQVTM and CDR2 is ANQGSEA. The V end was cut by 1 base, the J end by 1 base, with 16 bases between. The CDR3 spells CSVEARGRASNTEAFF. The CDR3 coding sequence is TGCAGCGTTGAAGCTCGGGGGAGGGCCTCGAACACTGAAGCTTTCTTT.

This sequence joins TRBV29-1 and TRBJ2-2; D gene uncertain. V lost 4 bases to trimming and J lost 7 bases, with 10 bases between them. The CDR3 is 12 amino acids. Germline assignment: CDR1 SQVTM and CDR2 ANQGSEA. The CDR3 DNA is TGCAGCGTTGCCGGGTGGGGCGGGGAGCTGTTTTTT. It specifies CSVAGWGGELFF.

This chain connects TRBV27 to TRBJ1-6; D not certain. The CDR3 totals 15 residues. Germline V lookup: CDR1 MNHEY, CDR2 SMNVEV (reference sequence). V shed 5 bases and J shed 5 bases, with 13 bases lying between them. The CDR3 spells CASSPPGPDNSPLHF. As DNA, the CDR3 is TGTGCCAGCAGTCCTCCCGGCCCTGATAATTCACCCCTCCACTTT.

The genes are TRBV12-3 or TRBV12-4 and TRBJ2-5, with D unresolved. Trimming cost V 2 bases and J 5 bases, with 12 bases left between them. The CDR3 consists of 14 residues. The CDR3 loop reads CASSLLRGSETQYF. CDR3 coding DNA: TGTGCCAGCAGTTTACTACGTGGGTCGGAGACCCAGTACTTC.

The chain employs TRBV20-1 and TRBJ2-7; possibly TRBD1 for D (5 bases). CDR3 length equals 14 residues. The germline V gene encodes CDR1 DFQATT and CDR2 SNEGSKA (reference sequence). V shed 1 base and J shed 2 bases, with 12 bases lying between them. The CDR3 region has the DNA TGCAGTGCTAGAGTCCCAGGGCTAGCCTACGAGCAGTACTTC. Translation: CSARVPGLAYEQYF.

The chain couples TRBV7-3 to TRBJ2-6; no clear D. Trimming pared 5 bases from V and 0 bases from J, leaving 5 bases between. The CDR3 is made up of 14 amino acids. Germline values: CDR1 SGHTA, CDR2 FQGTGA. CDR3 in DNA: TGTGCCAGCAGCATCTTCTCTGGGGCCAACGTCCTGACTTTC. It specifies CASSIFSGANVLTF.

For the CDR3, the DNA is TGTGCCAGCAGTTTAAGTCCAGGACCGGGAGGCTACACCTTC. This encodes CASSLSPGPGGYTF. The chain links TRBV27 to TRBJ1-2; no clear D gene. The germline V gene encodes CDR1 MNHEY and CDR2 SMNVEV (reference sequence). Trimming pared 2 bases from V and 8 bases from J, leaving 15 bases between. The CDR3 runs 14 residues.

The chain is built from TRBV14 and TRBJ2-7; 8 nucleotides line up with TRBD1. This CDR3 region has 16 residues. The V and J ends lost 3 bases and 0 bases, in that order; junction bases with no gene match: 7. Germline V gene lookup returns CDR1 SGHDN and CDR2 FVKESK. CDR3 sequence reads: CASSHLRDRSSYEQYV. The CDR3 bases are TGTGCCAGCAGCCACCTCAGGGACAGGAGCTCCTACGAGCAGTACGTC.

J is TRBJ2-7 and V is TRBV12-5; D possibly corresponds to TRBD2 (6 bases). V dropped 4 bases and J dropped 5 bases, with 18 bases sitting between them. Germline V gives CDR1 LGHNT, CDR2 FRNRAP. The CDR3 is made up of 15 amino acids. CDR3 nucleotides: TGTGCTAGTGGTTCAAGGTCGCCGGGCGGGGACGAGCAGTACTTC. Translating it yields CASGSRSPGGDEQYF.

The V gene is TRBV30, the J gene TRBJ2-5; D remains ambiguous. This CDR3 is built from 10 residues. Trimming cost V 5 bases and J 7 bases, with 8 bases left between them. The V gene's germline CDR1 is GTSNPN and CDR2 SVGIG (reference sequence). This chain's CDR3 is CAWEHGTQYF. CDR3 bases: TGTGCCTGGGAGCATGGGACCCAGTACTTC.